Below, 25 T cell receptor beta chains from the same sample are listed, as sequenced in a study of CD8+ T cells in alopecia areata. Specified treatment: oral pan-JAK inhibitor, 5-10 mg twice daily. RNA extraction was followed by reverse transcription into cDNA, which acted as the sequencing template. Method: immunoSEQ multiplex PCR; TCRdb's copy keeps in-frame clones and lacks some. The sample lists about 190,000 clones, roughly 53% occurring once. The sample in question was CD8+ T cells sorted from blood, obtained at week 24, from a patient treated with tofacitinib. The source is a human donor with alopecia areata.

The V and J genes are TRBV5-6 and TRBJ1-2, with D uncertain. V lost 0 bases and J lost 1, with 4 bases in between. CDR1 and CDR2 (germline): SGHDT, YYEEEE. The CDR3 runs to 13 residues. The CDR3 sequence: CASSLAVNYGYTF. The CDR3 nucleotides read TGTGCCAGCAGCTTGGCTGTTAACTATGGCTACACCTTC. Full variable domain (remainder filled in from reference TRBV5-6 and TRBJ1-2): DAGVTQSPTHLIKTRGQQVTLRCSPKSGHDTVSWYQQALGQGPQFIFQYYEEEERQRGNFPDRFSGHQFPNYSSELNVNALLLGDSALYLCASSLAVNYGYTFGSGTRLTVV.

This chain joins TRBV4-1 and TRBJ1-1; tentatively, D is TRBD1 (6 bases). V was cut by 1 base and J by 6 bases, with 9 bases left in between. The CDR3 consists of 13 residues. The germline gives CDR1 MGHRA, CDR2 YSYEKL. The CDR3 DNA reads TGCGCCAGCAGCCAAGGGACAGTACCTGAAGCTTTCTTT. Residues: CASSQGTVPEAFF.

The rearrangement links TRBV5-1 to TRBJ1-1; perhaps TRBD1 as D (6 bases). From germline, CDR1 is SGHRS and CDR2 YFSETQ. Trimming removed 6 bases at V and 1 base at J, with 10 bases between. The CDR3 runs 13 residues. The CDR3 DNA reads as TGCGCCAGCACGGGACATAGGAACACTGAAGCTTTCTTT. Protein: CASTGHRNTEAFF. The whole variable domain, remainder taken from reference TRBV5-1 and TRBJ1-1, is KAGVTQTPRYLIKTRGQQVTLSCSPISGHRSVSWYQQTPGQGLQFLFEYFSETQRNKGNFPGRFSGRQFSNSRSEMNVSTLELGDSALYLCASTGHRNTEAFFGQGTRLTVV.

The chain joins TRBV6-4 to TRBJ2-3, with 8 bases identical to TRBD2. The J segment lost 0 bases and the V segment lost 6 bases, leaving 5 bases of the junction unmatched. From germline, CDR1 is MRHNA and CDR2 SNTAGT. The length of the CDR3 is 15 residues. CDR3 residues: CASSGLAGSTDTQYF. The CDR3 DNA follows: TGTGCCAGCAGCGGACTAGCAGGTAGCACAGATACGCAGTATTTT.

This clone appeared a few times. This chain uses TRBV13 with TRBJ2-5; no clear D. This CDR3 has 14 amino acids. CDR1 is PRHDT and CDR2 is FYEKMQ in the germline V gene (reference sequence). V lost 2 bases, J lost 2 bases, and 9 bases lay in between. The CDR3, as DNA: TGTGCCAGCAGCTTAATGCTCGAGCAAGAGACCCAGTACTTC. Its translation: CASSLMLEQETQYF. Together with reference TRBV13 and TRBJ2-5, the CDR3 gives the full variable domain: AAGVIQSPRHLIKEKRETATLKCYPIPRHDTVYWYQQGPGQDPQFLISFYEKMQSDKGSIPDRFSAQQFSDYHSELNMSSLELGDSALYFCASSLMLEQETQYFGPGTRLLVL.

The CDR3 loop reads CATTYRWGFNQPQHF. The DNA of the CDR3 is TGTGCCACTACCTATAGGTGGGGCTTTAATCAGCCCCAGCATTTT. The genes are TRBV19 and TRBJ1-5; D perhaps matches TRBD1 (5 bases). Germline values: CDR1 LNHDA, CDR2 SQIVND (reference sequence). With 10 bases removed from V and 4 bases from J, the gap between germline ends came to 20 bases. The CDR3 is made up of 15 amino acids.

J is TRBJ2-3 and V is TRBV5-1; D is unclear. Per the germline V gene, CDR1 is SGHRS and CDR2 is YFSETQ. CDR3 size: 18 residues. V lost 1 base and J 0 bases, leaving 18 bases between the germline ends. CDR3: CASSLFLTARLSTDTQYF. In nucleotides, the CDR3 is TGCGCCAGCAGCTTGTTTCTGACCGCTAGACTCAGCACAGATACGCAGTATTTT. Looking up the rest from reference TRBV5-1 and TRBJ2-3 gives the full variable domain: KAGVTQTPRYLIKTRGQQVTLSCSPISGHRSVSWYQQTPGQGLQFLFEYFSETQRNKGNFPGRFSGRQFSNSRSEMNVSTLELGDSALYLCASSLFLTARLSTDTQYFGPGTRLTVL.

The chain couples TRBV7-9 to TRBJ1-2; 7 nucleotides match TRBD1. The CDR3 extends over 12 amino acids. V lost 10 bases to trimming and J lost 8 bases; unmatched junction nucleotides: 10. From germline, CDR1 is SEHNR and CDR2 FQNEAQ (reference sequence). The CDR3 region is CATTGVGYGYTF. For the CDR3, the DNA is TGTGCCACCACAGGGGTCGGGTACGGCTACACCTTC.

In regard to this clone: The junction differs from germline at one of its ends, possibly a read error. The chain uses TRBV7-9 and TRBJ2-1; D may be TRBD2 (6 bases). The CDR3 is 14 amino acids. The V gene's germline CDR1 is SEHNR and CDR2 FQNEAQ (reference sequence). The CDR3 DNA sequence: TGTGCCAGCGGCTTCGGAGGGGCCGATTATGAGCAGTTCTTC. It encodes CASGFGGADYEQFF.

The J gene is TRBJ2-7, the V gene TRBV6-5; D uncertain. Germline loops: CDR1 MNHEY, CDR2 SVGAGI. V dropped 2 bases and J dropped 3 bases, with 8 bases sitting between them. The CDR3 is 13 amino acids. CDR3 sequence (DNA): TGTGCCAGCAGTTACGGGGAAAACTACGAGCAGTACTTC. This translates into CASSYGENYEQYF.

This chain joins TRBV13 and TRBJ2-1; 9 nucleotides align to TRBD2. In germline, CDR1 is PRHDT, CDR2 FYEKMQ (reference sequence). J gave up 0 bases and V 5 bases, and 8 bases lay outside the gene matches. The CDR3 has 17 amino acids. The DNA for the CDR3 is TGTGCCAGCAGCCTTAGCGGGGGAAAGAGCTCCTACAATGAGCAGTTCTTC. Protein product: CASSLSGGKSSYNEQFF.

The chain combines TRBV7-9 with TRBJ2-7; D remains ambiguous. The V gene lost 2 bases and the J gene lost 2 bases, with 16 bases spanning the gap. There are 16 residues in the CDR3. Germline CDR1 SEHNR, CDR2 FQNEAQ (reference sequence). The CDR3 is CASSLLPSRTTYEQYF. The CDR3 DNA reads TGTGCCAGCAGCTTATTACCCTCACGGACGACCTACGAGCAGTACTTC.

This chain uses TRBV27 with TRBJ2-7; the match to TRBD2 covers 8 bases. The CDR3 is made up of 14 amino acids. The germline gives CDR1 MNHEY, CDR2 SMNVEV (reference sequence). V trimming: 4 bases; J trimming: 1 base; junction bases outside the gene matches: 3. This chain's CDR3 is CASSSLAGSYEQYF. CDR3 in DNA: TGTGCCAGCAGTTCCCTAGCGGGTTCCTACGAGCAGTACTTC.

The J gene is TRBJ1-3, the V gene TRBV27; D gene uncertain. The V gene lost 5 bases and the J gene lost 0 bases, with 17 bases spanning the gap. The CDR3 is 17 residues long. Germline assignment: CDR1 MNHEY and CDR2 SMNVEV (reference sequence). The CDR3, as DNA: TGTGCCAGCAGTCCAGATGCTCCAGCCCTCTCTGGAAACACCATATATTTT. Amino acid sequence: CASSPDAPALSGNTIYF.

The chain couples TRBV15 to TRBJ1-2; D is possibly TRBD1 (5 bases). Between the trimmed V and J ends, which lost 1 base and 2 bases, there was a span of 17 bases. The length of the CDR3 is 17 residues. Germline V gene sequence: CDR1 LNHNV, CDR2 YYDKDF (reference sequence). The CDR3 is CATSRGWGQGGNYGYTF. The CDR3 DNA reads as TGTGCCACCAGCAGAGGCTGGGGCCAGGGCGGGAACTATGGCTACACCTTC. Full variable domain (missing parts from reference TRBV15 and TRBJ1-2): DAMVIQNPRYQVTQFGKPVTLSCSQTLNHNVMYWYQQKSSQAPKLLFHYYDKDFNNEADTPDNFQSRRPNTSFCFLDIRSPGLGDTAMYLCATSRGWGQGGNYGYTFGSGTRLTVV.

This clone was counted between two and nine times. The rearrangement joins TRBV23-1 to TRBJ2-7; D not certain. TRBV23-1 is an open reading frame, and its role is uncertain. V was pared by 2 bases and J by 3 bases, with 11 bases between. The CDR3 consists of 14 residues. CDR3 protein: CASSQGVRIYEQYF. The CDR3 nucleotides are TGCGCCAGCAGTCAAGGTGTACGGATCTACGAGCAGTACTTC.

V is TRBV6-5 and J is TRBJ1-5; no reliable D call. Germline V CDR1 and CDR2: MNHEY, SVGAGI. Between the trimmed V and J ends, which lost 3 bases and 7 bases, there was a span of 10 bases. The CDR3 is 13 amino acids. The CDR3 region is CASSYISGQPQHF. The CDR3 DNA reads as TGTGCCAGCAGTTATATCTCGGGCCAGCCCCAGCATTTT.

This clone showed up just once. This sequence joins TRBV7-7 and TRBJ2-3; D may correspond to TRBD1 or TRBD2 (5 bases each). This CDR3 spans 15 amino acids. The V end lost 3 bases, the J end lost 2 bases, and 12 bases lay between the germline ends. CDR1 and CDR2 from the germline V gene are SSHAT and FNYEAQ (reference sequence). The CDR3, as DNA: TGTGCCAGCAGCTTCGGGGCAGAAATCACAGATACGCAGTATTTT. Translation gives CASSFGAEITDTQYF.

This clone appeared a few times. The chain is built from TRBV29-1 and TRBJ2-1, with D possibly matching TRBD1 (5 bases). The V and J ends lost 6 bases and 4 bases respectively, with 10 bases between them. The germline gives CDR1 SQVTM, CDR2 ANQGSEA. This CDR3 region has 12 residues. The CDR3 loop is CSVDSGYNEQFF. In nucleotides, the CDR3 is TGCAGCGTCGACTCAGGGTACAATGAGCAGTTCTTC.

This clone appeared a few times. This chain links TRBV30 with TRBJ1-6; D unresolved. Germline V CDR1 and CDR2: GTSNPN, SVGIG (reference sequence). The CDR3 has 13 residues. With 3 bases removed from V and 10 bases from J, the gap between germline ends came to 13 bases. The CDR3 DNA sequence: TGTGCCTGGAGAAGGGAAGGAAACTCACCCCTCCACTTT. Translation: CAWRREGNSPLHF.

This clone was recorded a few times. The rearrangement uses TRBV18 and TRBJ2-3, with a tentative D call TRBD1 (6 bases). The germline gives CDR1 KGHSH, CDR2 LQKENI. V lost 2 bases and J lost 1, with 13 bases in between. The CDR3 length is 16 residues. CDR3 region: CASSPWGRRGTDTQYF. The CDR3 DNA sequence: TGTGCCAGCTCACCATGGGGGCGCAGAGGCACAGATACGCAGTATTTT. Full variable domain (rest looked up from reference TRBV18 and TRBJ2-3): NAGVMQNPRHLVRRRGQEARLRCSPMKGHSHVYWYRQLPEEGLKFMVYLQKENIIDESGMPKERFSAEFPKEGPSILRIQQVVRGDSAAYFCASSPWGRRGTDTQYFGPGTRLTVL.

The chain couples TRBV2 to TRBJ2-7; D unclear. The CDR3 loop spans 14 amino acids. V shed 8 bases and J shed 2 bases, with 16 bases lying between them. Germline V gene lookup returns CDR1 SNHLY and CDR2 FYNNEI. CDR3 coding DNA: TGTGCCAGCGTTGTGGGGATTCCCCCCTACGAGCAGTACTTC. Translating gives CASVVGIPPYEQYF.

The genes are TRBV25-1 and TRBJ2-4; D might be TRBD1 (5 bases). V was clipped by 4 bases and J by 6 bases, with 10 bases between them. The CDR3 length is 13 residues. Germline CDR1 MGHDK, CDR2 SYGVNS. For the CDR3, the DNA is TGTGCCAGCAGTGGAGGCAGGGTAAACATTCAGTACTTC. Translation gives CASSGGRVNIQYF.

V and J are TRBV4-1 and TRBJ2-3; D possibly corresponds to TRBD1 (5 bases). V lost 4 bases and J 4 bases, leaving 18 bases between the germline ends. The CDR3 runs 16 residues. Germline V gives CDR1 MGHRA, CDR2 YSYEKL. The chain's CDR3 is CASSPRGQTTPDTQYF. DNA of the CDR3: TGCGCCAGCAGCCCAAGGGGTCAAACTACACCAGATACGCAGTATTTT.

This clone came up a few times. V and J are TRBV5-1 and TRBJ1-5; D uncertain. Germline V gene sequence: CDR1 SGHRS, CDR2 YFSETQ. The CDR3 covers 15 residues. V dropped 4 bases and J dropped 0 bases, with 11 bases sitting between them. The CDR3 loop reads CASSPSGYSNQPQHF. The CDR3, as DNA: TGCGCCAGCAGCCCAAGTGGATATAGCAATCAGCCCCAGCATTTT.